Sequencing of this T cell receptor (beta chain) was carried out in a study of blood T cell repertoires in COVID-19. Sequencing used immunoSEQ multiplex PCR; TCRdb keeps in-frame clones, though not all of them. The sample shows around 130,000 clones, approximately 88% of them seen only once. Sequenced sample: peripheral blood. The sequence derives from a woman aged 80 or over with acute or convalescent COVID-19.

In DNA, the CDR3 is TGTGCCAGCAGCTTGAGCGACAGATTCAATTCACCCCTCCACTTT. It encodes CASSLSDRFNSPLHF. V and J are TRBV5-4 and TRBJ1-6, with a tentative D call TRBD1 (5 bases). The CDR3 is 15 amino acids. Deletions cut 1 base from V and 7 bases from J, with 12 bases between. The germline CDR1 and CDR2 sequences are SGHNT and YYREEE (reference sequence).